This is a list of T cell receptor beta chains from one sample in a study of cytomegalovirus exposure and HLA in healthy donors. TCRdb's copy holds only in-frame clones and misses some; the assay was immunoSEQ multiplex PCR. The sample has around 190,000 clones; 70% to 80% are singletons. Sequenced input: PBMCs. The receptor set was obtained from a man aged 60-69 years in good health and CMV-seronegative. Both conserved end residues are part of each CDR3. Fields, in order: clone size, D gene, V gene, J gene, CDR3 protein, CDR3 DNA. A D gene is named only where the DNA matches it firmly. Not every row has a clone size; where given, it reads once, few, many or a size class.

abundance: -; d_gene: TRBD2; v_gene: TRBV5-5; j_gene: TRBJ2-5; CDR3aa: CASLAGGGETQYF; CDR3nt: TGTGCCAGTTTAGCGGGAGGGGGAGAGACCCAGTACTTC
abundance: -; d_gene: -; v_gene: TRBV19; j_gene: TRBJ1-5; CDR3aa: CASSHRLHGGGQRDSNQPQHF; CDR3nt: TGTGCCAGTAGTCATAGATTACACGGAGGAGGACAGAGGGATAGCAATCAGCCCCAGCATTTT
abundance: -; d_gene: -; v_gene: TRBV6-5; j_gene: TRBJ1-4; CDR3aa: CASSYVAGDEKLFF; CDR3nt: TGTGCCAGCAGTTACGTGGCAGGGGATGAAAAACTGTTTTTT
abundance: once; d_gene: TRBD1; v_gene: TRBV6-4; j_gene: TRBJ1-2; CDR3aa: CASSPERDRGNYGYTF; CDR3nt: TGTGCCAGCAGCCCTGAAAGGGACAGGGGTAACTATGGCTACACCTTC
abundance: once; d_gene: -; v_gene: TRBV28; j_gene: TRBJ2-5; CDR3aa: CASSLAGETQYF; CDR3nt: TGTGCCAGCAGTTTGGCAGGGGAGACCCAGTACTTC
abundance: few; d_gene: -; v_gene: TRBV2; j_gene: TRBJ1-1; CDR3aa: CASSAEVVNTEAFF; CDR3nt: TGTGCCAGCAGTGCAGAGGTCGTTAACACTGAAGCTTTCTTT
abundance: -; d_gene: -; v_gene: TRBV6-5; j_gene: TRBJ1-3; CDR3aa: CASREGSGNTIYF; CDR3nt: TGTGCCAGCAGGGAGGGCTCTGGAAACACCATATATTTT
abundance: -; d_gene: -; v_gene: TRBV11-2; j_gene: TRBJ1-1; CDR3aa: CASSSSKGGARNTEAFF; CDR3nt: TGTGCCAGCAGCTCCTCGAAGGGGGGGGCGAGGAACACTGAAGCTTTCTTT
abundance: -; d_gene: -; v_gene: TRBV2; j_gene: TRBJ1-5; CDR3aa: CASRRDAVDLGNQPQNF; CDR3nt: TGTGCCAGCAGGAGGGATGCTGTTGATTTAGGCAATCAGCCCCAGAATTTT
abundance: -; d_gene: -; v_gene: TRBV5-1; j_gene: TRBJ2-5; CDR3aa: CASSLGGGATQETQYF; CDR3nt: TGCGCCAGCAGCTTGGGGGGGGGCGCCACTCAAGAGACCCAGTACTTC
abundance: medium-sized; d_gene: -; v_gene: TRBV4-2; j_gene: TRBJ2-1; CDR3aa: CASSQFRGNEQFF; CDR3nt: TGTGCCAGCAGCCAGTTCCGGGGGAATGAGCAGTTCTTC
abundance: -; d_gene: TRBD1; v_gene: TRBV2; j_gene: TRBJ1-6; CDR3aa: CASSEGTGIESPLHF; CDR3nt: TGTGCCAGCAGTGAGGGGACAGGTATTGAATCACCCCTCCACTTT
abundance: -; d_gene: -; v_gene: TRBV7-2; j_gene: TRBJ1-6; CDR3aa: CASSLAQGSNSPLHF; CDR3nt: TGTGCCAGCAGCTTAGCCCAGGGGAGTAATTCACCCCTCCACTTT
abundance: -; d_gene: -; v_gene: TRBV11-2; j_gene: TRBJ1-1; CDR3aa: CASSLGGGGTEAFF; CDR3nt: TGTGCCAGCAGCTTAGGGGGCGGGGGGACTGAAGCTTTCTTT
abundance: few; d_gene: TRBD2; v_gene: TRBV7-8; j_gene: TRBJ2-1; CDR3aa: CASSLVLGLAGEAFF; CDR3nt: TGTGCCAGCAGCTTAGTCTTGGGACTAGCGGGAGAGGCGTTCTTC
abundance: few; d_gene: TRBD1; v_gene: TRBV7-3; j_gene: TRBJ2-1; CDR3aa: CASRGDRDEQFF; CDR3nt: TGTGCCAGCAGAGGGGACAGGGATGAGCAGTTCTTC
abundance: -; d_gene: -; v_gene: TRBV29-1; j_gene: TRBJ2-2; CDR3aa: CSVGGRANTGELFF; CDR3nt: TGCAGCGTGGGGGGACGGGCGAACACCGGGGAGCTGTTTTTT
abundance: -; d_gene: TRBD2; v_gene: TRBV2; j_gene: TRBJ2-7; CDR3aa: CASSFSGGAVQYF; CDR3nt: TGTGCCAGCAGCTTTAGCGGGGGGGCGGTGCAGTACTTC
abundance: -; d_gene: -; v_gene: TRBV29-1; j_gene: TRBJ2-2; CDR3aa: CSVRSNTGELFF; CDR3nt: TGCAGCGTCCGGTCCAACACCGGGGAGCTGTTTTTT
abundance: -; d_gene: TRBD1; v_gene: TRBV12-5; j_gene: TRBJ2-7; CDR3aa: CASGPGQWSSYEQYF; CDR3nt: TGTGCTAGTGGTCCGGGACAGTGGAGCTCCTACGAGCAGTACTTC
abundance: -; d_gene: TRBD2; v_gene: TRBV4-1; j_gene: TRBJ2-1; CDR3aa: CASSQDRSSGSIGEQFF; CDR3nt: TGCGCCAGCAGCCAAGATCGGTCTAGCGGGAGCATCGGTGAGCAGTTCTTC
abundance: -; d_gene: -; v_gene: TRBV27; j_gene: TRBJ1-5; CDR3aa: CASSLKPPLESNQPQHF; CDR3nt: TGTGCCAGCAGTTTAAAGCCCCCATTAGAGAGCAATCAGCCCCAGCATTTT
abundance: -; d_gene: TRBD1; v_gene: TRBV4-1; j_gene: TRBJ2-1; CDR3aa: CASSQVSRDRGPWRSYNEQFF; CDR3nt: TGCGCCAGCAGCCAAGTGTCCCGGGACAGGGGGCCCTGGAGGTCCTACAATGAGCAGTTCTTC
abundance: -; d_gene: TRBD1; v_gene: TRBV14; j_gene: TRBJ2-1; CDR3aa: CASSQGTGVSEQFF; CDR3nt: TGTGCCAGCAGCCAAGGGACAGGAGTCAGTGAGCAGTTCTTC
abundance: -; d_gene: -; v_gene: TRBV2; j_gene: TRBJ2-7; CDR3aa: CASSPDRSYEQYF; CDR3nt: TGTGCCAGCAGTCCGGACAGATCCTACGAGCAGTACTTC
abundance: -; d_gene: TRBD1; v_gene: TRBV6-5; j_gene: TRBJ1-2; CDR3aa: CASRVPGQGGYTF; CDR3nt: TGTGCCAGCAGGGTTCCGGGACAGGGAGGCTACACCTTC
abundance: -; d_gene: -; v_gene: TRBV5-1; j_gene: TRBJ2-2; CDR3aa: CASSRGNIDTGELFF; CDR3nt: TGCGCCAGCAGCCGAGGGAACATAGACACCGGGGAGCTGTTTTTT
abundance: -; d_gene: TRBD1; v_gene: TRBV27; j_gene: TRBJ2-4; CDR3aa: CASSPRTGGLGLTKNIQYF; CDR3nt: TGTGCCAGCAGTCCGAGGACAGGGGGCTTGGGATTAACCAAAAACATTCAGTACTTC
abundance: -; d_gene: -; v_gene: TRBV27; j_gene: TRBJ1-5; CDR3aa: CASRRDRNQPQHF; CDR3nt: TGTGCCAGCAGGCGGGACCGCAATCAGCCCCAACATTTT
abundance: -; d_gene: -; v_gene: TRBV29-1; j_gene: TRBJ1-3; CDR3aa: CSVDLGNTIYF; CDR3nt: TGCAGCGTTGACCTTGGAAACACCATATATTTT
abundance: -; d_gene: TRBD1; v_gene: TRBV6-1; j_gene: TRBJ2-7; CDR3aa: CAIGGRGTGVHEQYF; CDR3nt: TGTGCCATCGGGGGGAGGGGGACAGGGGTCCACGAGCAGTACTTC
abundance: -; d_gene: TRBD2; v_gene: TRBV5-1; j_gene: TRBJ2-5; CDR3aa: CASSRAGGQRQETQYF; CDR3nt: TGCGCCAGCAGCAGGGCGGGGGGGCAGAGGCAAGAGACCCAGTACTTC
abundance: -; d_gene: TRBD1; v_gene: TRBV5-1; j_gene: TRBJ2-3; CDR3aa: CASSLRQGSTDTQYF; CDR3nt: TGCGCCAGCAGCTTGCGACAGGGTAGTACAGATACGCAGTATTTT
abundance: -; d_gene: TRBD1; v_gene: TRBV6-5; j_gene: TRBJ1-2; CDR3aa: CASSYEQGVSGYPF; CDR3nt: TGTGCCAGCAGTTACGAACAGGGGGTGAGTGGCTACCCCTTC
abundance: once; d_gene: TRBD2; v_gene: TRBV6-1; j_gene: TRBJ2-5; CDR3aa: CASSETFGTSAGQETQYF; CDR3nt: TGTGCCAGCAGTGAAACCTTCGGGACTAGCGCTGGTCAAGAGACCCAGTACTTC